These T cell receptor beta chains were read from a single sample in a study of cytotoxic CD8 clonotypes in ibrutinib-treated CLL. The data were produced by immunoSEQ multiplex PCR, yet TCRdb's version contains in-frame clones alone and is incomplete. The profile covers approximately 190,000 clones, with 70% to 75% appearing a single time and around 5.9% taken by the ten largest. Sequences were derived from PBMCs, sampled after 12 months of ibrutinib treatment. All receptors come from a human donor with chronic lymphocytic leukemia. Both conserved end residues are part of each CDR3.

V	length	J	CDR3
TRBV14	14	TRBJ1-6	CASSGEIWNSPLHF
TRBV29-1	14	TRBJ2-7	CSVEVADSSYEQYF
TRBV7-2	12	TRBJ2-5	CASSRGQETQYF
TRBV7-9	13	TRBJ2-7	CASRDVWSYEQYF
TRBV5-8	17	TRBJ2-3	CASSLGYTRAHADTQYF
TRBV30	12	TRBJ2-5	CAWSEAVETQYF
TRBV27	16	TRBJ1-4	CASSPDTPATNEKLFF
TRBV7-9	13	TRBJ2-3	CASTQALTDTQYF
TRBV4-2	17	TRBJ2-1	CASSQATGTSGYNEQFF
TRBV19	15	TRBJ1-5	CASSILWEGNQPQHF
TRBV6-6	16	TRBJ2-1	CASSPQRASSYNEQFF
TRBV9	14	TRBJ2-3	CASNSGGRTDTQYF
TRBV4-2	16	TRBJ1-5	CASSHRGPGSNQPQHF
TRBV28	10	TRBJ1-1	CAACHTEAFF
TRBV6-5	13	TRBJ2-1	CASRRAGKNEQFF
TRBV7-7	14	TRBJ2-5	CASSFGGRGETQYF
TRBV5-1	14	TRBJ1-1	CASSLVAGNTEAFF
TRBV6-4	14	TRBJ1-2	CASSEGGPNYGYTF
TRBV6-1	17	TRBJ1-4	CASSESRRDRVNEKLFF
TRBV7-2	13	TRBJ2-7	CASSSGQLYEQYF
TRBV5-1	14	TRBJ2-5	CASSLVGGQETQYF
TRBV5-1	12	TRBJ1-2	CASSSKDYGYTF
TRBV7-2	14	TRBJ2-5	CASSLDGGGKTQYF
TRBV11-2	14	TRBJ1-2	CASSLAPGNYGYTF
TRBV4-1	15	TRBJ1-5	CASSHEPGTRGSQHF
TRBV28	14	TRBJ2-7	CASSLWRTGYEQYF
TRBV14	15	TRBJ2-7	CASSQDFWRAYEQYF
TRBV5-1	14	TRBJ1-2	CASSFHQGVYGYTF
TRBV5-6	15	TRBJ1-2	CASSSLILTGVGYTF
TRBV7-2	13	TRBJ1-2	CASSYSPEVGYTF
TRBV30	14	TRBJ1-2	CAWSVDMVIGGYTF
TRBV19	13	TRBJ1-2	CASRLTGNYGYTF
TRBV28	12	TRBJ1-5	CASSPTGQPQHF
TRBV11-2	14	TRBJ2-7	CASSLVDYDYEQYF
TRBV4-1	15	TRBJ1-5	CASSQAYQGHQPQHF
TRBV13	16	TRBJ2-3	CASSLGLAGATDTQYF
TRBV6-5	15	TRBJ2-7	CASSSLGLKSYEQYF
TRBV5-6	14	TRBJ2-7	CASSLTGGPHEQYF
TRBV6-5	14	TRBJ1-1	CASMPAGWLTEAFF
TRBV27	15	TRBJ1-1	CASSSSPSGLTEAFF
TRBV6-5	14	TRBJ1-1	CASSYDRGRPEAFF